The 15 T cell receptor beta chains reported below all come from one sample, sequenced in a study of CXCR3-negative and CXCR3-positive naive CD8 T cells. UMI-tagged TRB cDNA libraries were built via 5' RACE. TCRdb re-called the 5' RACE reads and shows each CDR3 protein once, DNA omitted. The sample spans 45,000 to 65,000 distinct CDR3 sequences; the ten largest clones claim approximately 1.5%. Sequencing used naive CXCR3- CD8+ T cells from blood. Subset noted: CD45RO-CCR7+CD27+CD95- naive CD8+ T cells lacking CXCR3 (TNR3-). Receptors originate from a human donor in good health. Some clones in this sample may be carry-over from other donors' samples.

The chain couples TRBV4-3 to TRBJ2-7; TCRdb gives TRBD1 as the D gene, but with no DNA this cannot be confirmed. This CDR3 spans 18 amino acids. Germline CDR1 is LGHNA and CDR2 is YSLEER. CDR3 residues: CASSQDRYGQGVEYEQYF.

The chain has TRBV7-2 and TRBJ2-7. Germline CDR1 SGHTA, CDR2 FQGNSA. This CDR3 region has 13 residues. CDR3 in amino acids: CASSLKASYEQYF.

The chain uses TRBV3-1 and TRBJ2-3; TCRdb returns TRBD2, unconfirmable since there is no DNA. Germline V lookup: CDR1 LGHDT, CDR2 YNNKEL (reference sequence). The CDR3 has 17 residues. The CDR3 is CASSQDWIAGTPDTQYF.

The V call is TRBV29-1, the J call TRBJ2-7; the D call of TRBD1 rests on TCRdb alone, since no DNA is present to check it. Germline V gene data show CDR1 as SQVTM and CDR2 as ANQGSEA. The CDR3 is 13 residues long. The CDR3 is CSARDLGAYEQYF.

The gene calls are TRBV20-1 and TRBJ2-2; the D gene TCRdb calls, TRBD1, cannot be checked with no DNA. The germline CDR1 and CDR2 sequences are DFQATT and SNEGSKA (reference sequence). This CDR3 has 13 residues. This CDR3 is CSATHRDPRELFF.

This rearrangement joins TRBV29-1 to TRBJ2-1; TCRdb reports TRBD1, a call that lacks DNA to check it against. The CDR3 totals 16 residues. Germline V gene sequence: CDR1 SQVTM, CDR2 ANQGSEA. CDR3 amino acids: CSVDPWTTGSYNEQFF.

The chain is built from TRBV7-9 and TRBJ2-1. Germline V gene data show CDR1 as SEHNR and CDR2 as FQNEAQ (reference sequence). The CDR3 is 13 residues long. The CDR3 spells CASSLPLYNEQFF.

This chain links TRBV6-5 with TRBJ1-1. Germline CDR1 and CDR2: MNHEY and SVGAGI. The CDR3 consists of 14 residues. CDR3: CASSYFSRNTEAFF.

The genes are TRBV3-1 and TRBJ2-3; TCRdb proposes TRBD1, but this gene call is untestable without DNA. The V gene's germline CDR1 is LGHDT and CDR2 YNNKEL (reference sequence). The CDR3 is 16 residues long. The CDR3 protein is CASSPRTTLWADTQYF.

The genes are TRBV23-1 and TRBJ2-1. TRBV23-1 is classed as an ORF, of uncertain function. The CDR3 runs to 12 residues. CDR3: CASRGRGDEQFF.

CDR3 sequence: CASSVDQYIAYEQYF. The chain uses TRBV9 and TRBJ2-7. The germline CDR1 and CDR2 sequences are SGDLS and YYNGEE. This CDR3 contains 15 residues.

V gene TRBV7-2 combines with J gene TRBJ1-5. The CDR3 is 14 residues long. Germline V gene lookup returns CDR1 SGHTA and CDR2 FQGNSA. The CDR3 reads CASSLVASNQPQHF.

The chain combines TRBV14 with TRBJ2-2; TCRdb indicates TRBD1, and absent DNA this call remains unverified. Germline V CDR1 and CDR2: SGHDN, FVKESK. This CDR3 region has 17 residues. CDR3 amino acids: CASSQDHPLANTGELFF. Drawing the rest from reference TRBV14 and TRBJ2-2, the complete variable domain is EAGVTQFPSHSVIEKGQTVTLRCDPISGHDNLYWYRRVMGKEIKFLLHFVKESKQDESGMPNNRFLAERTGGTYSTLKVQPAELEDSGVYFCASSQDHPLANTGELFFGEGSRLTVL.

This chain's CDR3 is CASSQVRDYEQYF. The chain has TRBV4-2 and TRBJ2-7. Per the germline V gene, CDR1 is LGHNA and CDR2 is YNFKEQ. The CDR3 extends over 13 amino acids.

The chain recombines TRBV11-1 with TRBJ2-7; the TRBD2 assignment by TCRdb is unverifiable without DNA. The CDR3 is 15 residues long. Germline V gives CDR1 SGHAT, CDR2 FQDESV (reference sequence). The CDR3 loop reads CASSHSRREPYEQYF. Full variable domain (missing parts from reference TRBV11-1 and TRBJ2-7): EAEVAQSPRYKITEKSQAVAFWCDPISGHATLYWYRQILGQGPELLVQFQDESVVDDSQLPKDRFSAERLKGVDSTLKIQPAELGDSAMYLCASSHSRREPYEQYFGPGTRLTVT.